This TCR beta chain emerged from a study of blood T cell repertoires in COVID-19. The V gene's germline CDR1 is MDHEN and CDR2 SYDVKM. CDR3 length: 14 amino acids. With 2 bases removed from V and 4 bases from J, the gap between germline ends came to 8 bases. Assay: immunoSEQ multiplex PCR; the TCRdb copy retains only in-frame clones and omits some. The table records roughly 200,000 clones, 85% of them present only once. Sample: peripheral blood. The TCR originated in a woman of 80 years or more with acute or convalescent COVID-19. The rearrangement links TRBV28 to TRBJ1-4, with D perhaps matching TRBD1 (5 bases). As DNA, the CDR3 is TGTGCCAGCAGTTTAGCGGGGGGTAATGAAAAACTGTTTTTT. This gives the protein CASSLAGGNEKLFF.